Each of the 10 T cell receptor beta chains below was sequenced from the same sample in a study of CD8+CD57+ T cells in acquired aplastic anemia. TCR beta VDJ combinations and CDR3 sequences were profiled from genomic DNA. TCRdb independently ran MiXCR on the reads; one entry per CDR3 protein. The sample yields about 200,000 distinct CDR3 sequences, roughly two thirds seen once. All patients picked for sequencing had shown, by flow cytometry, an expansion of CD8+CD57+ cells. Sequenced sample: sorted CD4+, CD8+, or CD8+CD57+ T cells (not recorded which) from PBMCs. The source is a human donor with aplastic anemia.

With respect to this clonotype: The junction departs from the called germline gene at one end, perhaps through a read error. V and J are TRBV7-7 and TRBJ2-5; D is unclear. This CDR3 region has 13 residues. Germline CDR1 is SSHAT and CDR2 is FNYEAQ (reference sequence). The CDR3 sequence: CASSFYVQETQYF. CDR3 DNA sequence: TGTGCTAGCAGCTTCTACGTTCAGGAGACCCAGTACTTC. The whole variable domain, filled in from reference TRBV7-7 and TRBJ2-5, reads GAGVSQSPRYKVTKRGQDVTLRCDPISSHATLYWYQQALGQGPEFLTYFNYEAQPDKSGLPSDRFSAERPEGSISTLTIQRTEQRDSAMYRCASSFYVQETQYFGPGTRLLVL.

As regards this clonotype: A junction boundary mismatches the germline segment, possibly from a read error. The gene calls are TRBV9 and TRBJ1-5, with unresolved D. The CDR3 length is 13 residues. The germline gives CDR1 SGDLS, CDR2 YYNGEE. CDR3 sequence reads: CASSVHGNQLQHF. CDR3 sequence (DNA): TGTGCCAGCAGCGTTCACGGTAATCAGCTCCAGCATTTT.

There are a few counts of this clonotype. The chain recombines TRBV15 with TRBJ2-1; D is uncertain. This CDR3 region has 13 residues. Trimming removed 0 bases at V and 10 bases at J, with 10 bases between. Germline V CDR1 and CDR2: LNHNV, YYDKDF (reference sequence). The CDR3 bases are TGTGCCACCAGCAGAGATTTTCGTCAGGAGCAGTTCTTC. Amino acids: CATSRDFRQEQFF.

The chain joins TRBV19 to TRBJ1-1; 7 bases line up with TRBD1. The CDR3 sequence is 14 residues long. Germline V lookup: CDR1 LNHDA, CDR2 SQIVND (reference sequence). Trimming removed 3 bases from V and 5 bases from J; junction bases left unmatched: 6. DNA for the CDR3: TGTGCCAGTAGTATCACAGGGGCCGGTACTGAAGCTTTCTTT. This codes for CASSITGAGTEAFF.

The V and J genes are TRBV29-1 and TRBJ1-2; D unresolved. The CDR3 runs 11 residues. Trimming cost V 1 base and J 6 bases, with 6 bases left between them. From germline, CDR1 is SQVTM and CDR2 ANQGSEA. CDR3 nucleotides: TGCAGCGTTGAAGGGATGAATGGCTACACCTTC. It encodes CSVEGMNGYTF. The full variable domain, completed using reference TRBV29-1 and TRBJ1-2, is SAVISQKPSRDICQRGTSLTIQCQVDSQVTMMFWYRQQPGQSLTLIATANQGSEATYESGFVIDKFPISRPNLTFSTLTVSNMSPEDSSIYLCSVEGMNGYTFGSGTRLTVV.

Many counts were recorded for this clonotype. The chain couples TRBV6-6 to TRBJ2-7, with D possibly matching TRBD2 (6 bases). V gave up 5 bases and J gave up 5 bases, with 16 bases separating them. Germline lookup yields CDR1 MNHNY and CDR2 SVGAGI (reference sequence). The CDR3 covers 14 residues. This CDR3 is CASSNPLAFHEQYF. In DNA form, the CDR3 reads TGTGCCAGCAGTAATCCTCTAGCGTTCCACGAGCAGTACTTC.

In nucleotides, the CDR3 is TGTGCCAGCAGCCAAGGGGGCGGCGGTTCACCCCTCCACTTT. It codes for CASSQGGGGSPLHF. The V call is TRBV14, the J call TRBJ1-6; tentative D call: TRBD1 (5 bases). Per the germline V gene, CDR1 is SGHDN and CDR2 is FVKESK. The V end was cut by 1 base, the J end by 9 bases, with 10 bases between. The CDR3 is 14 amino acids.

This clonotype has at least ten counts. V gene TRBV6-5 combines with J gene TRBJ2-7; 7 positions match TRBD2. V was clipped by 2 bases and J by 3 bases; unmatched bases: 4. Germline assignment: CDR1 MNHEY and CDR2 SVGAGI. The CDR3 consists of 14 residues. CDR3 loop: CASSYGGGFYEQYF. The CDR3, as DNA: TGTGCCAGCAGTTACGGCGGGGGTTTCTACGAGCAGTACTTC.

There are a few counts of this clonotype. This chain connects TRBV15 to TRBJ2-1; perhaps TRBD1 as D (6 bases). The germline V gene has CDR1 LNHNV and CDR2 YYDKDF (reference sequence). This CDR3 is 13 amino acids long. V dropped 5 bases and J dropped 12 bases, with 17 bases sitting between them. The CDR3 spells CATSQRPGAGQFF. The CDR3 bases are TGTGCCACCAGCCAACGTCCAGGGGCTGGGCAGTTCTTC.

J is TRBJ1-6 and V is TRBV12-3 or TRBV12-4; D is unresolved. This CDR3 spans 14 amino acids. V was cut by 6 bases and J by 2 bases, with 8 bases left in between. The CDR3 region is CASSFTTYNSPLHF. For the CDR3, the DNA is TGTGCCAGCAGCTTCACAACCTATAATTCACCCCTCCACTTT.